A selection of T cell receptor beta chains follows, all from one sample in a study of blood T cell repertoires in COVID-19. Assay used: immunoSEQ multiplex PCR; TCRdb lists only in-frame clones, some missing. The sample includes 160,000 or so clones, around 89% seen only once; the top ten take 6% to 8.5%. The sample was PBMCs or T cells enriched from blood (not recorded which). These receptors were obtained from a woman in her forties or fifties who had recovered from COVID-19. Each CDR3 is given with its conserved first and last residue. D genes are given only for firm matches. A clone size is listed for some rows: how often the clone was seen (once, few, many), or a class if it is expanded.

TRBJ1-1 . TRBV19 . TGTGCCAGTACTCCTGGAGGAGATGAAGCTTTCTTT CASTPGGDEAFF
TRBJ1-5 TRBD1 TRBV19 . TGTGCCAGTAGGTCCTGGGTTAGGACAGGGGGCAGGGAGCCCCAGCATTTT CASRSWVRTGGREPQHF
TRBJ2-2 TRBD1 TRBV19 . TGTGCCAGTACGGGGGGGACAGGGGGCCCCCGCACCGGGGAGCTGTTTTTT CASTGGTGGPRTGELFF
TRBJ2-7 . TRBV6-2/TRBV6-3 once TGTGCCAGCAGTTACCCCCCTTACGAGCAGTACTTC CASSYPPYEQYF
TRBJ2-2 . TRBV9 . TGTGCCAGCAGCCTCCGACACCAACCGAACACCGGGGAGCTGTTTTTT CASSLRHQPNTGELFF
TRBJ1-6 . TRBV6-5 once TGTGCCAGCAGTTACCGTCGGGGAGAGTCACCCCTCCACTTT CASSYRRGESPLHF
TRBJ2-1 . TRBV5-1 . TGCGCCAGCAGCTTGATAGGCGGGGCGAATAACAATGAGCAGTTCTTC CASSLIGGANNNEQFF
TRBJ2-3 . TRBV15 . TGTGCCACCAGCAGAGGAAGTAGCGAGGATACGCAGTATTTT CATSRGSSEDTQYF
TRBJ1-2 TRBD1 TRBV28 . TGTGCCAGCAGTCCGGGACAGGGGAACTATGGCTACACCTTC CASSPGQGNYGYTF
TRBJ1-1 TRBD1 TRBV23-1 . TGCGCCAGCAGTCAACCCGGGACAGGGGGTTTAGAAGCTTTCTTT CASSQPGTGGLEAFF
TRBJ2-3 TRBD2 TRBV11-2 once TGTGCCAGCAGCTTTCCCATTAGCGGGGGGTATCCAGATACGCAGTATTTT CASSFPISGGYPDTQYF
TRBJ2-4 . TRBV25-1 . TGTGCCAGCAGTGAACACGGGGTCCAAGAAAACATTCAGTACTTC CASSEHGVQENIQYF
TRBJ1-2 . TRBV19 . TGTGCCACCTCAGCGGCGGGGCCTAACTATGGCTACACCTTC CATSAAGPNYGYTF
TRBJ2-3 TRBD1 TRBV12-5 . TGTGCTAGTGGTTTTGGCAGGGGGCACTCAGATACGCAGTATTTT CASGFGRGHSDTQYF
TRBJ1-6 TRBD1 TRBV7-9 . TGTGCCAGCAGCTACAGGGGGGATTCACCCCTCCACTTT CASSYRGDSPLHF
TRBJ1-2 . TRBV5-6 . TGTGCCAGCAGCTTATGGCAGGTGGTCGTTGGCTACACCTTC CASSLWQVVVGYTF
TRBJ2-3 . TRBV7-2 . TGTGCCAGCAGCTCTCGACAAAAGCCAGATACGCAGTATTTT CASSSRQKPDTQYF
TRBJ2-7 TRBD1 TRBV4-2 . TGTGCCAGCAGCCGAACTCTTACCGGGACAGTTTTGGACGAGCAGTACTTC CASSRTLTGTVLDEQYF
TRBJ1-1 . TRBV6-5 . TGTGCCAGCAGAATGCCGGGAGGAACTGAAGCTTTCTTT CASRMPGGTEAFF
TRBJ1-2 . TRBV25-1 . TGTGCCAGCAGTGAATGGGGGGAAGGCAGGAACTATGGCTACACCTTC CASSEWGEGRNYGYTF
TRBJ2-7 . TRBV12-5 . TGTGCTAGTGGTCCCTCCCCCTTTGCAGATTACGAGCAGTACTTC CASGPSPFADYEQYF
TRBJ2-3 . TRBV10-3 . TGTGCCACTAAAAGCGGGCCAAGCACAGATACGCAGTATTTT CATKSGPSTDTQYF
TRBJ2-3 TRBD2 TRBV3-1/TRBV3-2 . TGTGCCAGCAGCGGTCGGGGGGCAGATACGCAGTATTTT CASSGRGADTQYF
TRBJ2-7 TRBD1 TRBV4-2 few TGTGCCAGCAGCCAGGTCCGGGACAGCTCCTACGAGCAGTACTTC CASSQVRDSSYEQYF
TRBJ2-5 TRBD2 TRBV27 . TGTGCCAGCTCACCCGGGACTAGCGGGGGGCGAGGAGAGACCCAGTACTTC CASSPGTSGGRGETQYF
TRBJ1-2 . TRBV5-1 . TGCGCCAGCAGCCCCGAAATAGGCTGGGAGGGCTACACCTTC CASSPEIGWEGYTF
TRBJ1-2 . TRBV5-1 . TGCGCCAGCAGCTTGGCAGACAGCTATGGCTACACCTTC CASSLADSYGYTF
TRBJ1-4 TRBD1 TRBV7-9 . TGTGCCAGCAGCGAGGGACAGGGGAACGAAAAACTGTTTTTT CASSEGQGNEKLFF
TRBJ2-2 . TRBV12-3/TRBV12-4 . TGTGCCAGCAGTTTACAGGGCCCCGGGGAGCTGTTTTTT CASSLQGPGELFF
TRBJ2-2 TRBD1 TRBV5-1 . TGCGCCAGCAGCGTGACAGGGGGCACCGGGGAGCTGTTTTTT CASSVTGGTGELFF
TRBJ1-4 . TRBV29-1 . TGCAGCGTTGAATGGGGCAGTAATGAAAAACTGTTTTTT CSVEWGSNEKLFF
TRBJ1-5 . TRBV19 once TGTGCCAGTAGTAGCTCTGGGACACCGAATCAGCCCCAGCATTTT CASSSSGTPNQPQHF
TRBJ2-7 . TRBV29-1 . TGCAGCGTTGTGCGAGGTCAGGGTGGCCACGAGCAGTACTTC CSVVRGQGGHEQYF
TRBJ1-2 TRBD1 TRBV4-3 . TGCGCCAGCAGCCCCGGGACAGGGGGATATGGCTACACCTTC CASSPGTGGYGYTF
TRBJ2-5 . TRBV21-1 . TGTGCCAGCAGCAAAGGACAGCAAGAGACCCAGTACTTC CASSKGQQETQYF
TRBJ1-2 . TRBV9 once TGTGCCAGCAGCGCTCCCCCGGGCTACACCTTC CASSAPPGYTF
TRBJ2-7 TRBD1 TRBV10-3 . TGTGCCATCAGGTCCCGGACAGGGTTATACGAGCAGTACTTC CAIRSRTGLYEQYF
TRBJ2-3 . TRBV7-8 . TGTGCCAGCAGGCTAGGGGGGGGGCCCACAGATACGCAGTATTTT CASRLGGGPTDTQYF
TRBJ2-1 TRBD2 TRBV3-1/TRBV3-2 . TGTGCCAGCAGCCAAGGCCGGGGACTAGCGGGGCTCAATGAGCAGTTCTTC CASSQGRGLAGLNEQFF
TRBJ1-1 TRBD1 TRBV7-3 . TGTGCCAGCAGCTTAGACAGGGTCAACACTGAAGCTTTCTTT CASSLDRVNTEAFF
TRBJ2-5 TRBD2 TRBV19 . TGTGCCAGTAGGGTGAGCGGGGGCGGGGAGACCCAGTACTTC CASRVSGGGETQYF
TRBJ2-6 . TRBV23-1 . TGCGCCAGCAGTCACGGGGAGGCTGGGGCCAACGTCCTGACTTTC CASSHGEAGANVLTF
TRBJ1-1 . TRBV29-1 . TGCAGCGTTGGGGCAGGGAATGAAGCTTTCTTT CSVGAGNEAFF
TRBJ1-6 TRBD1 TRBV7-8 . TGTGCCAGCAGCTTACAGCTTCGAGGGACAGCGGGCTCACCCCTCCACTTT CASSLQLRGTAGSPLHF
TRBJ1-1 . TRBV19 . TGTGCCAGTAGTATTGCCAGGGCAAACACTGAAGCTTTCTTT CASSIARANTEAFF
TRBJ2-4 TRBD1 TRBV7-2 few TGTGCCAGCAGCCCCCCGACAGGGGCCAAAAACATTCAGTACTTC CASSPPTGAKNIQYF
TRBJ2-5 TRBD2 TRBV5-1 once TGCGCCAGCAGCTTTAGCGGGGACCGAGGGACCCAGTACTTC CASSFSGDRGTQYF
TRBJ2-7 . TRBV7-2 . TGTGCCAGCAGCGCGCTTTCCCAGCGGCGCGCCTACGAGCAGTACTTC CASSALSQRRAYEQYF
TRBJ1-2 . TRBV5-1 . TGCGCCAGCAGCTTGGGACAGTCTTCCTATGGCTACACCTTC CASSLGQSSYGYTF
TRBJ2-5 . TRBV2 . TGTGCCAGCAAGAGAGAGCCTCAAGAGACCCAGTACTTC CASKREPQETQYF
TRBJ2-1 . TRBV2 . TGTGCCAGCAGCCGGGACAAGCATGGCGAGCAGTTCTTC CASSRDKHGEQFF
TRBJ2-1 TRBD2 TRBV4-1 once TGCGCCAGCAGCCAAGTTGAAAGCGGGGGGGCTCACCACAATGAGCAGTTCTTC CASSQVESGGAHHNEQFF